This TCR beta chain was identified during a study of T cell repertoires in cytomegalovirus infection. Study in general: An indication of both CMV infection and matching HLA type came from public TCR beta signatures.

TCRdb processed the reads anew with MiXCR; each CDR3 protein has one entry. Of around 120,000 distinct CDR3 sequences listed, 20% to 30% are singletons. The junction had 9 bases not matched to a gene; V was cut back by 4 bases and J by 5 bases. The germline V gene has CDR1 SGHRS and CDR2 YFSETQ. This CDR3 is 15 amino acids long. To note about this clonotype: Its specificity is unknown.

Study results and limitations: HLA-C-restricted CMV-specific TCR beta clonotypes prevailed in the ex vivo response.

The sequencing input was PBMCs, sequenced either directly or after in vitro stimulation (not recorded which). The chain joins TRBV5-1 to TRBJ2-5; 9 nucleotides line up with TRBD2. This TCR derives from a human donor in good health (CMV status not recorded). Some clones in this sample may be carry-over from other donors' samples. The chain's CDR3 is CASSEREVILETQYF. The CDR3 DNA sequence: TGCGCCAGCAGCGAGCGGGAGGTCATTTTGGAGACCCAGTACTTC. Based on the CDR3 plus reference TRBV5-1 and TRBJ2-5, the full variable domain is KAGVTQTPRYLIKTRGQQVTLSCSPISGHRSVSWYQQTPGQGLQFLFEYFSETQRNKGNFPGRFSGRQFSNSRSEMNVSTLELGDSALYLCASSEREVILETQYFGPGTRLLVL.